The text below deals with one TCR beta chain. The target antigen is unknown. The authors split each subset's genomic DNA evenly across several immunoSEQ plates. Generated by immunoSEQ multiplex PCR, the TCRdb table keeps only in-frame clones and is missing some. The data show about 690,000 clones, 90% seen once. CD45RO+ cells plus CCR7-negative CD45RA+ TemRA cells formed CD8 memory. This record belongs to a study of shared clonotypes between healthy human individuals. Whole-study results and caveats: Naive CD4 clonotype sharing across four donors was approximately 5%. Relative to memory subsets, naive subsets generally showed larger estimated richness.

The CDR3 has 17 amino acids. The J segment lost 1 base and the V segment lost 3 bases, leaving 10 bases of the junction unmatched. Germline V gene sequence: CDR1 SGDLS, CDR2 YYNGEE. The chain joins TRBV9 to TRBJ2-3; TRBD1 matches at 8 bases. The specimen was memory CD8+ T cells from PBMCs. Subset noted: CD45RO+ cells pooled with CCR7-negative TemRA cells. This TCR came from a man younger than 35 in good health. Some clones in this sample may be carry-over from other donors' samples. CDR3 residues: CASSGWTGQRGTDTQYF. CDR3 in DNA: TGTGCCAGCAGCGGGTGGACAGGGCAGCGGGGCACAGATACGCAGTATTTT.